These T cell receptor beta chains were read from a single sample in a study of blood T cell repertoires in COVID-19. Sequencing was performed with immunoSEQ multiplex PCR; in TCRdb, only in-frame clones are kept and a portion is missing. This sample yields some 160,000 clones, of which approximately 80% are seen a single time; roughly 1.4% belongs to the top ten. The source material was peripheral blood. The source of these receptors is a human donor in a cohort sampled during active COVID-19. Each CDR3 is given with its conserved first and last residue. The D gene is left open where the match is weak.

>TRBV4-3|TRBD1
CASSPQLVGTGGSEQYF
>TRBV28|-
CASSLNYGYTF
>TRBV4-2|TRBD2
CASSQEGWGGGRHNEQFF
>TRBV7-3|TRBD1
CASSSGQGPNSPLHF
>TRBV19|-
CASSIRQGGRAQHF
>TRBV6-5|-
CASSYVRDYGYTF
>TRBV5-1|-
CASSPAGTPYEQYF
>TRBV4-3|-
CASSQDRQGAGSPLHF
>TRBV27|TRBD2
CASTLGLAADEQYF
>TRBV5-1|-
CASSPGGPYEQYF
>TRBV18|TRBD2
CASSQSLGGVHEQYF
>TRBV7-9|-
CASRGTTLISSGANVLTF
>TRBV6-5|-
CASSYSGGKANSPLHF
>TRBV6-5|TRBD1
CASQRFDRANTEAFF
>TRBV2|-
CASSAQGSYEQYF
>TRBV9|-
CASSAGRGSGNTIYF
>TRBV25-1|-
CASSGGIQETQYF
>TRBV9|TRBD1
CASSVVGQGYYGYTF
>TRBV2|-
CASSDSYGYTF
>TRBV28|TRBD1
CASSSGGLTYGYTF
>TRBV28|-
CASSFNGMNQPQHF
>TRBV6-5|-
CASGTGPGLPYEQYF
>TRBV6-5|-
CASRGLLLAKNIQYF
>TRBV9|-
CASRGSGSPLHF
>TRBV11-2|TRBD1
CASSPDRGRSRKLFF
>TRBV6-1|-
CASSESGGRAQPQHF
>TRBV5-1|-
CASSRGHGSYNEQFF
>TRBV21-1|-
CASSTGTGMSDTEAFF
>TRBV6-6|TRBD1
CASSYSKGQPPYEQYF
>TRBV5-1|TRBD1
CASSLDRGDSYTF
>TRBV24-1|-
CATSDFGSGNTGELFF
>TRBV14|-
CASSHLTASYEQYF
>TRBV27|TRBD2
CASSLSVAGGPVYIQYF
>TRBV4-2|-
CASSQGAAVETQYF
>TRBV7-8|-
CASSLSRLNTEAFF
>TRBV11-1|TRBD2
CASSEAGGNTGELFF
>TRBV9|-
CASSTRGYGYTF
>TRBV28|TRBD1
CASSSGGGYEQYF
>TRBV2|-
CASSGTLSDSPLHF
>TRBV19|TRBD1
CASSIALRDRITDTQYF
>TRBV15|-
CATSREAGYEQYF
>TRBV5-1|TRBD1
CASSGDRDSYEQYF
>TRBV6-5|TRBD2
CASSRTSPGYEQYF
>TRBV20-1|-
CSASPGQSNYGYTF
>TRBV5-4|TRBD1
CASSPRDRGHGYTF
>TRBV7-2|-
CASSLIWSSGNTIYF
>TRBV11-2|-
CASSHRVYGGELFF
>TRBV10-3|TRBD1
CAISASGTGDTEAFF
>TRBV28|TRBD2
CASRGGGGSSYEQYF
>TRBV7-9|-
CASSRLEGYTF